The 23 T cell receptor beta chains reported below all come from one sample, sequenced in a study of regulatory T cells in long-lasting Graves disease. Time point meaning: persistent/refractory GD, antithyroid drugs over 5 years with positive TRAb. PBMC RNA served as the TCR library source. Libraries of TCR beta came from iRepertoire HTBI primers plus Arm-PCR of CDR3 regions. TCRdb passed the multiplex PCR reads through MiXCR, listing each CDR3 protein once. The table shows a few hundred thousand distinct CDR3 sequences, with approximately 25% occurring only once. This specimen consisted of peripheral blood mononuclear cells (PBMCs), obtained when the disease was refractory, from a patient treated with antithyroid drugs. The receptors were gathered from a woman between 40 and 55 years old with Graves disease.

This clonotype has only one observation. One junction end does not reproduce the germline sequence, and a read error may be involved. V gene TRBV7-7 combines with J gene TRBJ2-7; TRBD2 might be the D (6 bases). The CDR3 totals 13 residues. CDR1 is SSHAT and CDR2 is FNYEAQ in the germline V gene (reference sequence). The CDR3 loop reads CASSLAASYGQYF. DNA of the CDR3: TGTGCTAGCAGCTTAGCGGCCTCCTACGGGCAGTACTTC.

The chain has TRBV29-1 and TRBJ1-2, with a possible D match to TRBD1 (6 bases). In germline, CDR1 is SQVTM, CDR2 ANQGSEA. The V gene lost 6 bases and the J gene lost 8 bases, with 10 bases spanning the gap. The CDR3 contains 10 residues. The CDR3 spells CSVRTEGYTF. The CDR3 DNA reads TGCAGCGTCCGGACAGAAGGCTACACCTTC. The full variable domain, completed using reference TRBV29-1 and TRBJ1-2, is SAVISQKPSRDICQRGTSLTIQCQVDSQVTMMFWYRQQPGQSLTLIATANQGSEATYESGFVIDKFPISRPNLTFSTLTVSNMSPEDSSIYLCSVRTEGYTFGSGTRLTVV.

About this clonotype itself: A read error is possible here, since a much larger clone lies one base away. The chain combines TRBV7-8 with TRBJ2-2, with D maybe TRBD2 (5 bases). Germline V gene lookup returns CDR1 SGHVS and CDR2 FQNEAQ. This CDR3 contains 14 residues. CDR3 sequence (DNA): TGTGCCAGCACCCTTCTCGCCAGGACCGGGAAGCTGTTTTTT. This translates into CASTLLARTGKLFF.

This clonotype was counted at least ten times. The chain is built from TRBV11-2 and TRBJ2-2, with D perhaps matching TRBD1 (6 bases). The CDR3 sequence is 14 residues long. Trimming removed 6 bases from V and 6 bases from J, with 14 bases in between. CDR1 is SGHAT, CDR2 FQNNGV, per germline. In nucleotides, the CDR3 is TGTGCCAGCAGGGCCAGGGGTGATCCCGGGGAGCTGTTTTTT. This translates into CASRARGDPGELFF.

This chain links TRBV18 with TRBJ2-5, with D tentatively TRBD2 (5 bases). The ends were cut back, 8 bases at V and 5 bases at J, with 15 bases in the middle. Germline-derived CDR1 and CDR2 are KGHSH and LQKENI. This CDR3 has 13 residues. The CDR3 DNA sequence: TGTGCCAGCGGGAGTACGGAATCGGAGACCCAGTACTTC. Translating gives CASGSTESETQYF.

This clonotype was picked up many times. V is TRBV6-1 and J is TRBJ2-7; 8 nucleotides match TRBD1. Germline V lookup: CDR1 MNHNS, CDR2 SASEGT. There are 14 residues in the CDR3. V gave up 6 bases and J gave up 2 bases; unmatched junction bases: 6. In DNA, the CDR3 is TGTGCCAGCAGGGACAGGGTACGTACCTACGAGCAGTACTTC. Its translation is CASRDRVRTYEQYF.

This clonotype was found many times. The rearrangement uses TRBV28 and TRBJ2-7; TRBD2 matches 9 bases. J was trimmed by 5 bases and V by 10 bases; bases with no gene match: 15. From germline, CDR1 is MDHEN and CDR2 SYDVKM. This CDR3 is 15 amino acids long. This chain's CDR3 is CATLNWGLAYHEQYF. Written as DNA, the CDR3 is TGTGCCACCCTAAACTGGGGACTAGCATACCACGAGCAGTACTTC.

The CDR3 bases are TGTGCCATCAGGAAGGGACAGGAAAGGGATGAAGCTTTCTTT. Its protein product is CAIRKGQERDEAFF. V gene TRBV10-3 combines with J gene TRBJ1-1, with 8 bases aligning to TRBD1. The ends lost 6 bases at V and 7 bases at J; junction bases unmatched: 10. The CDR3 extends over 14 amino acids. CDR1 is ENHRY and CDR2 is SYGVKD in the germline V gene.

The sample holds many counts of this clonotype. The rearrangement links TRBV28 to TRBJ2-5; D unclear. The germline CDR1 and CDR2 sequences are MDHEN and SYDVKM. V lost 6 bases to trimming and J lost 2 bases, with 13 bases between them. This CDR3 spans 14 amino acids. This CDR3 reads CASRGDPIQETQYF. The CDR3, as DNA: TGTGCCAGCAGAGGAGACCCCATTCAAGAGACCCAGTACTTC. The complete variable domain, with remaining parts taken from reference TRBV28 and TRBJ2-5, reads DVKVTQSSRYLVKRTGEKVFLECVQDMDHENMFWYRQDPGLGLRLIYFSYDVKMKEKGDIPEGYSVSREKKERFSLILESASTNQTSMYLCASRGDPIQETQYFGPGTRLLVL.

This clonotype was seen at least ten times. The J gene is TRBJ1-6, the V gene TRBV7-8, with no clear D. This CDR3 spans 13 amino acids. From germline, CDR1 is SGHVS and CDR2 FQNEAQ. Trimming stripped 6 bases from V and 6 bases from J, with 9 bases between. Written as DNA, the CDR3 is TGTGCCAGCAGGAAGGAGGGTAATTCACCCCTCCACTTT. Protein sequence: CASRKEGNSPLHF.

The rearrangement uses TRBV3-1 and TRBJ2-7; TRBD2 matches at 11 bases. V was clipped by 6 bases and J by 5 bases; unmatched bases: 3. The CDR3 loop spans 13 amino acids. CDR1 and CDR2 (germline): LGHDT, YNNKEL (reference sequence). The CDR3 protein is CASRLAGDHEQYF. The CDR3 coding sequence is TGTGCCAGCAGACTAGCGGGAGATCACGAGCAGTACTTC.

This clonotype was detected a few times. The V gene is TRBV20-1, the J gene TRBJ2-2; D is uncertain. The CDR3 is 14 amino acids. V lost 0 bases to trimming and J lost 0 bases, with 5 bases between them. Germline V CDR1 and CDR2: DFQATT, SNEGSKA (reference sequence). The CDR3 region has the DNA TGCAGTGCTAGAGATGGAACGAACACCGGGGAGCTGTTTTTT. This encodes CSARDGTNTGELFF.

This clonotype was seen ten or more times. CDR3 sequence: CATSRASGDAGYTF. As DNA, the CDR3 is TGTGCCACCAGCAGGGCATCAGGGGATGCTGGCTACACCTTC. The rearrangement links TRBV15 to TRBJ1-2, with D perhaps TRBD1 (6 bases). Trimming took off 3 bases at V and 7 bases at J, with 15 bases between the two ends. This CDR3 comprises 14 residues. The germline CDR1 and CDR2 sequences are LNHNV and YYDKDF (reference sequence). The complete variable domain, with remaining parts taken from reference TRBV15 and TRBJ1-2, reads DAMVIQNPRYQVTQFGKPVTLSCSQTLNHNVMYWYQQKSSQAPKLLFHYYDKDFNNEADTPDNFQSRRPNTSFCFLDIRSPGLGDTAMYLCATSRASGDAGYTFGSGTRLTVV.

The chain is built from TRBV20-1 and TRBJ2-4, with 8 bases fitting TRBD2. The V gene end was trimmed by 3 bases and the J gene end by 7 bases; junction bases not matched to a gene: 8. The CDR3 totals 14 residues. Germline CDR1 is DFQATT and CDR2 is SNEGSKA (reference sequence). For the CDR3, the DNA is TGCAGTGCTAGTCCGTCGGGAGGGCCGAACATTCAGTACTTC. Translated: CSASPSGGPNIQYF.

The chain links TRBV12-3 or TRBV12-4 to TRBJ2-1; D gene ambiguous. V lost 6 bases to trimming and J lost 0 bases, with 21 bases between them. This CDR3 contains 18 residues. The CDR3 loop is CASSRLTFQFLSYNEQFF. CDR3 bases: TGTGCCAGCAGCCGCCTCACGTTCCAGTTCCTCTCCTACAATGAGCAGTTCTTC.

A few counts support this clonotype. The chain employs TRBV6-1 and TRBJ2-1; 11 positions agree with TRBD2. The length of the CDR3 is 17 residues. The V segment lost 6 bases and the J segment 6 bases; nucleotides outside the gene matches: 13. Germline CDR1 MNHNS, CDR2 SASEGT. Here the CDR3 reads CASRALGLAGGGNEQFF. The CDR3, as DNA: TGTGCCAGCAGAGCCCTTGGGCTAGCGGGAGGTGGCAATGAGCAGTTCTTC.

CDR3 region: CASLSGGTQYF. CDR3 DNA: TGTGCCAGCCTCAGCGGAGGGACCCAGTACTTC. This chain connects TRBV12-3 or TRBV12-4 to TRBJ2-5; D might be TRBD2 (5 bases). CDR3 length equals 11 residues. Deletions cut 8 bases from V and 7 bases from J, with 11 bases between.

To note about this clonotype: One junction end does not reproduce the germline sequence, and a read error may be involved. This chain connects TRBV2 to TRBJ1-6; weak D call: TRBD1 (5 bases). Germline V gives CDR1 SNHLY, CDR2 FYNNEI. This CDR3 has 14 amino acids. CDR3 loop: CASRRRGGNSPLRF. The CDR3 DNA sequence: TGTGCCAGCAGAAGGAGGGGTGGTAATTCACCCCTCCGCTTT.

With respect to this clonotype: This may be a read error, as it is one base from a much larger clone. CDR3 protein: CATTRMGNSYEQYF. In nucleotides, the CDR3 is TGTGCCACTACGAGGATGGGAAATTCCTACGAGCAGTACTTC. The chain is built from TRBV28 and TRBJ2-7, with D hard to call. The CDR3 has 14 residues. Trimming left V 10 bases short and J 1 base short, with 17 bases between. Germline CDR1 is MDHEN and CDR2 is SYDVKM.

J is TRBJ2-7 and V is TRBV7-2; 10 nucleotides match TRBD1. The germline V gene encodes CDR1 SGHTA and CDR2 FQGNSA. With V trimmed by 6 bases and J by 3 bases, 5 bases remained unmatched. The CDR3 runs to 14 residues. The CDR3 coding sequence is TGTGCCAGCAGGCCGGACAGGGGGTACTACGAGCAGTACTTC. As protein: CASRPDRGYYEQYF.

This clonotype was counted at least ten times. The V and J genes are TRBV28 and TRBJ1-5, with D uncertain. Trimming shortened V by 7 bases and J by 0 bases, and 10 bases separated the two germline ends. This CDR3 is 14 amino acids long. The germline V gene has CDR1 MDHEN and CDR2 SYDVKM. CDR3 sequence: CASMRPYSNQPQHF. The CDR3 bases are TGTGCCAGCATGCGGCCATATAGCAATCAGCCCCAGCATTTT.

This clonotype was seen many times. The chain is built from TRBV7-2 and TRBJ2-7, with 9 nucleotides matching TRBD2. The germline CDR1 and CDR2 sequences are SGHTA and FQGNSA. J lost 4 bases, V lost 5 bases, and 15 bases had no gene match. CDR3 length: 17 amino acids. CDR3 in amino acids: CASSVSLLAGREYEQYF. The CDR3 coding sequence is TGTGCCAGCAGCGTTTCTCTTCTAGCGGGGAGAGAGTACGAGCAGTACTTC.

This sequence joins TRBV5-5 and TRBJ2-7; 7 positions match TRBD1. This CDR3 has 15 residues. The J segment lost 4 bases and the V segment lost 0 bases, leaving 7 bases of the junction unmatched. CDR1 and CDR2 (germline): SGHKS, YYEKEE (reference sequence). CDR3 sequence reads: CASSLEWTGRYEQYF. In DNA, the CDR3 is TGTGCCAGCAGCTTGGAATGGACAGGACGGTACGAGCAGTACTTC.